Listed below are T cell receptor beta chains from one sample, sequenced in a study of T cell repertoires in cytomegalovirus infection. MiXCR was run by TCRdb on the reads, yielding one entry per CDR3 protein. The profile shows 350,000 to 550,000 distinct CDR3 sequences, approximately 31% of them singletons. The source material was PBMCs. The receptors shown here come from a human donor in good health (CMV status not recorded). Some clones in this sample may be carry-over from other donors' samples. CDR3s include the opening cysteine and the closing phenylalanine or tryptophan. D genes are given only for firm matches. Part of the rows lack a size; the others show once, few, many or a class for expanded clones.

clone size,J gene,V gene,D gene,CDR3 protein,CDR3 DNA
many,TRBJ2-3,TRBV7-2,TRBD1,CASSLDLGQGSTDTQYF,TGTGCCAGCAGCTTGGACCTCGGACAGGGGAGCACAGATACGCAGTATTTT
NA,TRBJ2-1,TRBV4-3,NA,CASSQDPLRFDEQFF,TGCGCCAGCAGCCAAGACCCCCTACGGTTTGATGAGCAGTTCTTC
few,TRBJ2-1,TRBV7-6,TRBD1,CASSLGAGTEDNEQFF,TGTGCCAGCAGCTTAGGGGCCGGGACAGAAGACAATGAGCAGTTCTTC
once,TRBJ1-6,TRBV18,NA,CASSPAGGGRNSPLHF,TGTGCCAGCTCACCAGCGGGGGGGGGGAGAAATTCACCCCTCCACTTT
many,TRBJ2-1,TRBV7-3,NA,CASSSPRGEQFF,TGTGCCAGCAGCTCTCCCAGGGGCGAGCAGTTCTTC
few,TRBJ2-7,TRBV7-2,TRBD2,CASSLEASGPYEQYF,TGTGCCAGCAGCTTAGAGGCTAGCGGGCCCTACGAGCAGTACTTC
NA,TRBJ1-3,TRBV6-5,TRBD1,CASSYKGQGENTIYF,TGTGCCAGCAGTTACAAAGGACAGGGGGAAAACACCATATATTTT
many,TRBJ2-3,TRBV7-2,TRBD2,CASSLGLEESTDTQYF,TGTGCCAGCAGTCTGGGACTAGAGGAGAGTACAGATACGCAGTATTTT
few,TRBJ2-1,TRBV4-3,TRBD1,CASSQVYFLSGTGNNEQFF,TGCGCCAGCAGCCAAGTGTATTTTCTTTCTGGGACAGGTAACAATGAGCAGTTCTTC
few,TRBJ2-1,TRBV7-9,NA,CASSPIGGLLYNEQFF,TGTGCCAGCAGCCCCATCGGGGGGCTTTTGTACAATGAGCAGTTCTTC
many,TRBJ2-1,TRBV7-2,NA,CASSPTVGQVSSYNEQFF,TGTGCCAGCAGCCCCACCGTCGGGCAGGTTAGCTCCTACAATGAGCAGTTCTTC
NA,TRBJ2-4,TRBV7-9,NA,CASSLGLAMGNIQYF,TGTGCCAGCAGCTTAGGGCTAGCGATGGGAAACATTCAGTACTTC
NA,TRBJ1-3,TRBV3-1,NA,CASSQPGQAGNTIYF,TGTGCCAGCAGCCAACCAGGGCAGGCTGGAAACACCATATATTTT
NA,TRBJ1-1,TRBV5-6,TRBD1,CASSLGPGQGVENTEAFF,TGTGCCAGCAGCTTGGGGCCGGGACAGGGGGTGGAGAACACTGAAGCTTTCTTT
NA,TRBJ2-5,TRBV7-9,TRBD2,CASSFPGLAGAQQETQYF,TGTGCCAGCAGCTTTCCGGGACTAGCGGGGGCTCAACAAGAGACCCAGTACTTC
many,TRBJ2-7,TRBV7-2,NA,CASSQGGRSHEQYF,TGTGCCAGCAGCCAGGGTGGCAGGAGCCACGAGCAGTACTTC
NA,TRBJ2-3,TRBV11-3,TRBD2,CASSFSGLAGTSTDTQYF,TGTGCCAGCAGCTTCTCTGGACTAGCGGGGACTAGCACAGATACGCAGTATTTT
NA,TRBJ2-2,TRBV7-2,TRBD2,CASSFRGAGGTNTGELFF,TGTGCCAGCAGCTTCAGGGGTGCGGGGGGGACGAACACCGGGGAGCTGTTTTTT